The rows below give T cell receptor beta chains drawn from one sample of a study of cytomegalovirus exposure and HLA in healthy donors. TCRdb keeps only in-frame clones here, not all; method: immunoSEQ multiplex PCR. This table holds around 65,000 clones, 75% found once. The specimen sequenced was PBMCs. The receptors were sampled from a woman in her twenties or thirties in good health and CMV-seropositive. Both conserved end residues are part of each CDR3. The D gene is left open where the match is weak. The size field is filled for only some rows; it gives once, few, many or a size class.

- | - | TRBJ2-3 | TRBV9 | TGTGCCAGCAGCGCTACGGGGGTCACAGATACGCAGTATTTT | CASSATGVTDTQYF
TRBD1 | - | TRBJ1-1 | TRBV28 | TGTGCCAGCAGCTACTTGGGACAGGAGAACACTGAAGCTTTCTTT | CASSYLGQENTEAFF
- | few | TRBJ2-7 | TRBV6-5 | TGTGCCAGCAGGAGAAATTCCTACGAGCAGTACTTC | CASRRNSYEQYF
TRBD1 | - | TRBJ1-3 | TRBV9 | TGTGCCAGTACCAAGGGGGCGGCCGGGGGTGGTTCTGGAAACACCATATATTTT | CASTKGAAGGGSGNTIYF
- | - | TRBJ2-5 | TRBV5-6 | TGTGCCAGCAGCTCCTCGGGGATTGAAGAGACCCAGTACTTC | CASSSSGIEETQYF
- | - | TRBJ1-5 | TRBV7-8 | TGTGCCAGCAGCATGGGGCCGGGGGGACCCCAGCATTTT | CASSMGPGGPQHF
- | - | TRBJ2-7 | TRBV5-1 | TGCGCCAGCAGCCTGTCGAGCGGCTCCTACGAGCAGTACTTC | CASSLSSGSYEQYF
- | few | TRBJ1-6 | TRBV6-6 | TGTGCCAGCTTTAAATCCTATAATTCACCCCTCCACTTT | CASFKSYNSPLHF
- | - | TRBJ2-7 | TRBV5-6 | TGTGCCAGCAGCTTGGGGCAGATCTACGAGCAGTACTTC | CASSLGQIYEQYF
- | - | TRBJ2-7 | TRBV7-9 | TGTGCCAGCAGCTATACAGGGATCGAGCAGTACTTC | CASSYTGIEQYF